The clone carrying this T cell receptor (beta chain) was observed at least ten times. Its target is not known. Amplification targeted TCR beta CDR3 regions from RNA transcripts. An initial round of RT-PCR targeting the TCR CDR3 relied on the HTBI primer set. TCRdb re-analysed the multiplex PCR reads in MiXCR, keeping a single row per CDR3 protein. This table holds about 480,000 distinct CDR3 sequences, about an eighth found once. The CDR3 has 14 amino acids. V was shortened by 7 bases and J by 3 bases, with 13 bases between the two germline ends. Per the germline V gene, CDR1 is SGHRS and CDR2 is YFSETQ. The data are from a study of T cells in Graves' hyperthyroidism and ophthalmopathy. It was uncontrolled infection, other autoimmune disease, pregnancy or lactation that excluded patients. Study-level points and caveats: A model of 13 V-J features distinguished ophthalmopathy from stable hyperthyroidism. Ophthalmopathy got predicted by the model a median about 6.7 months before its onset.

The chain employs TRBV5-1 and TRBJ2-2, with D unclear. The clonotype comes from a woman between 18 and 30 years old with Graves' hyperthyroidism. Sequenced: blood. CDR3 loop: CASRLAADTGELFF. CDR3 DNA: TGCGCCAGCCGGCTGGCGGCCGACACCGGGGAGCTGTTTTTT. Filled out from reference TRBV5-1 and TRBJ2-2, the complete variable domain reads KAGVTQTPRYLIKTRGQQVTLSCSPISGHRSVSWYQQTPGQGLQFLFEYFSETQRNKGNFPGRFSGRQFSNSRSEMNVSTLELGDSALYLCASRLAADTGELFFGEGSRLTVL.